This TCR beta chain was recovered during a study of T cell responses to AZD1222 COVID-19 vaccine. Findings and limits, study-wide: Spike-specific TCR breadth and depth both grew after two AZD1222 doses.

Trimming took off 0 bases at V and 6 bases at J, with 12 bases between the two ends. Looked up from germline, CDR1 is SQVTM and CDR2 is ANQGSEA. CDR3 size: 13 residues. Libraries were prepared by immunoSEQ multiplex PCR; TCRdb keeps only in-frame clonotypes and omits some of them. The table records more than 70,000 clones, over 75% of them present only once. Details on this clone: Its antigen is still unknown.

The starting material was peripheral blood, obtained 28 days after the second AZD1222 dose. The V and J genes are TRBV29-1 and TRBJ2-7; D might be TRBD1 (6 bases). This clonotype originated in an adult who received the AZD1222 COVID-19 vaccine. The CDR3 DNA follows: TGCAGCGTTGAAGAGCAGGGGAAGCGCGAGCAGTACTTC. Translation gives CSVEEQGKREQYF.